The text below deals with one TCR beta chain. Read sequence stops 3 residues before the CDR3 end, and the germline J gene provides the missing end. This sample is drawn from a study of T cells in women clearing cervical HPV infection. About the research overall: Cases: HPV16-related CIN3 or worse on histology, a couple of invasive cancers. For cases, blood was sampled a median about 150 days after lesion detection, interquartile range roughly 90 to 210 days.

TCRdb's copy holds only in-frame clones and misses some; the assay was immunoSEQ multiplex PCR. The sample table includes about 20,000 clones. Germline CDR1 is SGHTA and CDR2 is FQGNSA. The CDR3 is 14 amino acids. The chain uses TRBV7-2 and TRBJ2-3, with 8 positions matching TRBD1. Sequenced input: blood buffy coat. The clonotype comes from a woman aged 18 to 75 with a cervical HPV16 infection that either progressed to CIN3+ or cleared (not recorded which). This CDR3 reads CASSFNRGKETQYF. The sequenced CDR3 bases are TGTGCCAGCAGCTTCAACAGGGGGAAAGAGACG.